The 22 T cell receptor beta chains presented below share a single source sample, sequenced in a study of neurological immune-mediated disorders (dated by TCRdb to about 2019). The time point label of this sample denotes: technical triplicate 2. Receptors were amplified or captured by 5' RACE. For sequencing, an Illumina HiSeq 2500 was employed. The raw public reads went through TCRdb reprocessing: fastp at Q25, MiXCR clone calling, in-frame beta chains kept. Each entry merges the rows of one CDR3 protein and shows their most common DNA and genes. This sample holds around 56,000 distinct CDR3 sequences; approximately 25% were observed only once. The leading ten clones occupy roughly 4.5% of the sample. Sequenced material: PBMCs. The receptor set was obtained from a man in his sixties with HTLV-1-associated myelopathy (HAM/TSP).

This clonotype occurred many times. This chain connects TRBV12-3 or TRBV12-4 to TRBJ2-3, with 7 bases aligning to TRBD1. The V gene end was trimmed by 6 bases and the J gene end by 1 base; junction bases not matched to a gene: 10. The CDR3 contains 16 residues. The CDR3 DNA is TGTGCCAGCAGCTACGGACAGGCAAGGGGCACAGATACGCAGTATTTT. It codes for CASSYGQARGTDTQYF.

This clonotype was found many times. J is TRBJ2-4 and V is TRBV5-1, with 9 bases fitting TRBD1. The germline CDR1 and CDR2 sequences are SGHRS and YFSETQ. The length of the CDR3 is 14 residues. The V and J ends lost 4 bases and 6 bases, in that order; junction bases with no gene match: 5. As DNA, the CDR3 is TGCGCCAGCAGCAGCGGACAGGGGAGAAACATTCAGTACTTC. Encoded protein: CASSSGQGRNIQYF. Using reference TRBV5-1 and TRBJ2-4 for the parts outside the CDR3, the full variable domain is KAGVTQTPRYLIKTRGQQVTLSCSPISGHRSVSWYQQTPGQGLQFLFEYFSETQRNKGNFPGRFSGRQFSNSRSEMNVSTLELGDSALYLCASSSGQGRNIQYFGAGTRLSVL.

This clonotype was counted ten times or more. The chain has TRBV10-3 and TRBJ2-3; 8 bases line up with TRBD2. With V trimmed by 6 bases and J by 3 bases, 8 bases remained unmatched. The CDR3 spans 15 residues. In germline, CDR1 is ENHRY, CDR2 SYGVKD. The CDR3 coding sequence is TGTGCCATCAGGTCACTAGCGGAGGGGACAGATACGCAGTATTTT. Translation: CAIRSLAEGTDTQYF.

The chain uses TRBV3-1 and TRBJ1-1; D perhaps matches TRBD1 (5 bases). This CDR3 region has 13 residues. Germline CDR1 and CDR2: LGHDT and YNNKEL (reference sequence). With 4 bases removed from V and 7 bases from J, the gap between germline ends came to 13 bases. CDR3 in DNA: TGTGCCAGCAGCCCCTACTTAGACAGTGAAGCTTTCTTT. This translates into CASSPYLDSEAFF.

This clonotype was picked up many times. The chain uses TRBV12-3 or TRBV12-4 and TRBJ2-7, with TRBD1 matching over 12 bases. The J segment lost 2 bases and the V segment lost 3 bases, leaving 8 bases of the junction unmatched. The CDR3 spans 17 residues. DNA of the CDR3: TGTGCCAGCAGTTTTTCGGGACAGGGGGCAGGGGCCTACGAGCAGTACTTC. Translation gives CASSFSGQGAGAYEQYF.

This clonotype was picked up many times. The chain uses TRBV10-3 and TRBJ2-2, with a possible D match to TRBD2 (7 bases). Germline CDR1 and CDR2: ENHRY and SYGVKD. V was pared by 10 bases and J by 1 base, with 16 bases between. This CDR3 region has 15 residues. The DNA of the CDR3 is TGTGCCACCCTGGTCGGGGGGCTGAACACCGGGGAGCTGTTTTTT. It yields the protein CATLVGGLNTGELFF.

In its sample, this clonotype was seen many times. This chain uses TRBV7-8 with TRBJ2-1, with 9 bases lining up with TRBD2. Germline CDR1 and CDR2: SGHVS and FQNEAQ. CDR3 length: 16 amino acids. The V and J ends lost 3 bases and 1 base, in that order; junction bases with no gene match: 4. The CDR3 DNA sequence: TGTGCCAGCAGCTTTTCAGCGGGAGGATCCTACAATGAGCAGTTCTTC. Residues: CASSFSAGGSYNEQFF.

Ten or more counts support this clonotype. CDR3 protein: CSVDPARSYNEQFF. In DNA form, the CDR3 reads TGCAGCGTTGATCCCGCCCGGTCCTACAATGAGCAGTTCTTC. The V gene is TRBV29-1, the J gene TRBJ2-1, with unresolved D. V was clipped by 3 bases and J by 1 base, with 10 bases between them. CDR1 is SQVTM and CDR2 is ANQGSEA in the germline V gene. The CDR3 has 14 residues.

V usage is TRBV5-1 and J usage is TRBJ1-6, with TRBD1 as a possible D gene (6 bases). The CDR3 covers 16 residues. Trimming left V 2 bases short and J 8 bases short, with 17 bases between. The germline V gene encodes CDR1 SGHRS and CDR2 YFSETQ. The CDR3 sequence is CASSFESPGADSPLHF. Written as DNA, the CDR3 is TGCGCCAGCAGCTTTGAATCCCCAGGGGCGGATTCACCCCTCCACTTT.

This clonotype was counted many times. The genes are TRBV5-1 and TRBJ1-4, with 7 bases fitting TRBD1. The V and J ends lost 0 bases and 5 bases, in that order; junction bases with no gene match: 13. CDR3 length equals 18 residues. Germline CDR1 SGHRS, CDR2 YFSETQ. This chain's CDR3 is CASSLGIRSGTENEKLFF. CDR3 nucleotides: TGCGCCAGCAGCTTGGGAATTCGCTCCGGGACAGAGAATGAAAAACTGTTTTTT.

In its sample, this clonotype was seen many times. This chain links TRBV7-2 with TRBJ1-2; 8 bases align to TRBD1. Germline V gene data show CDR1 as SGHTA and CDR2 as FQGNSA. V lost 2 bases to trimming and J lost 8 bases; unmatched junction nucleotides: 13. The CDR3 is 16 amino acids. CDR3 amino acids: CASSLQGALALGGYTF. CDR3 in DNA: TGTGCCAGCAGCTTACAGGGGGCTCTTGCCTTAGGGGGCTACACCTTC.

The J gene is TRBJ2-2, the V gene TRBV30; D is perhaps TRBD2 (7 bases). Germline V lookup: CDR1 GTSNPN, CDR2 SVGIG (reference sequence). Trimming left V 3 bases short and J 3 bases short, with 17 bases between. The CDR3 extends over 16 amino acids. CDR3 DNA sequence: TGTGCCTGGAGATCGGGGGGCAGCGGTGACACCGGGGAGCTGTTTTTT. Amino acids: CAWRSGGSGDTGELFF.

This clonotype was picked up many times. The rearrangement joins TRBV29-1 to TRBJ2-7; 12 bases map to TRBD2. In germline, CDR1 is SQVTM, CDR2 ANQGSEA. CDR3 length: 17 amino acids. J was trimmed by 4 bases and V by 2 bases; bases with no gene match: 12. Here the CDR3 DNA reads TGCAGCGTTGAAAAGCTAGCGGGAGGGCCCCTCCGATACGAGCAGTACTTC. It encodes CSVEKLAGGPLRYEQYF.

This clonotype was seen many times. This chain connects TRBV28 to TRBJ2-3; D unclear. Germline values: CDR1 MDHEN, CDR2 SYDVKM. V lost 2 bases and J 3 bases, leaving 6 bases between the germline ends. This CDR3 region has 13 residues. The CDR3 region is CASSLDGTDTQYF. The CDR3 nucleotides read TGTGCCAGCAGTTTAGATGGAACAGATACGCAGTATTTT. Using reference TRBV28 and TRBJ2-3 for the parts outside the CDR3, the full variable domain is DVKVTQSSRYLVKRTGEKVFLECVQDMDHENMFWYRQDPGLGLRLIYFSYDVKMKEKGDIPEGYSVSREKKERFSLILESASTNQTSMYLCASSLDGTDTQYFGPGTRLTVL.

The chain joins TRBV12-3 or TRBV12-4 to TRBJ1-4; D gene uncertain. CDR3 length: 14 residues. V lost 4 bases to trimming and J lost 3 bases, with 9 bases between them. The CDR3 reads CASSSRGANEKLFF. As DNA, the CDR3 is TGTGCCAGCAGTTCCCGGGGAGCTAATGAAAAACTGTTTTTT.

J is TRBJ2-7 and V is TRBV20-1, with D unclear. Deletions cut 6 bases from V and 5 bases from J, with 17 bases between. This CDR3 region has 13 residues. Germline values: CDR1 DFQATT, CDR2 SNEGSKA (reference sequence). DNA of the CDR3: TGCAGTGCCACCCAGCCGGCTTCGGACGAGCAGTACTTC. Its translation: CSATQPASDEQYF.

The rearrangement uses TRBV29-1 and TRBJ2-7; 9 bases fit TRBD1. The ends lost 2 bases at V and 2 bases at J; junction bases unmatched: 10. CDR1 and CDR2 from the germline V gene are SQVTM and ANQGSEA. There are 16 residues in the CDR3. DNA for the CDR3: TGCAGCGTTGAAAGTATTGGACAGGGGTCCCCCTACGAGCAGTACTTC. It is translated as CSVESIGQGSPYEQYF.

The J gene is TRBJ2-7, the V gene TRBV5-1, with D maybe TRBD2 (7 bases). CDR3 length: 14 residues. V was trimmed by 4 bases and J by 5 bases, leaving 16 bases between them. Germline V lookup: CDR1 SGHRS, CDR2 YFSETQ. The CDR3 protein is CASSPRLGGDEQYF. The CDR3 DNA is TGCGCCAGCAGCCCTAGACTAGGGGGGGACGAGCAGTACTTC.

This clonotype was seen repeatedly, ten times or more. The CDR3 is CASRPKTASSYNEQFF. Written as DNA, the CDR3 is TGTGCCAGCAGACCAAAGACTGCTAGCTCCTACAATGAGCAGTTCTTC. V is TRBV12-3 or TRBV12-4 and J is TRBJ2-1; D unresolved. This CDR3 region has 16 residues. Trimming stripped 6 bases from V and 0 bases from J, with 15 bases between.

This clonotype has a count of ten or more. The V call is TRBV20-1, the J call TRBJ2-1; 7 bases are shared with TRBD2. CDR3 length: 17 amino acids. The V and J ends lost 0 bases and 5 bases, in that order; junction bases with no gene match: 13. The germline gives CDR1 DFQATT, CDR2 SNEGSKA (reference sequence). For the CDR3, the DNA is TGCAGTGCTAGAGATGGTACGAAGGCTAGCGGAAACAATGAGCAGTTCTTC. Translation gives CSARDGTKASGNNEQFF.

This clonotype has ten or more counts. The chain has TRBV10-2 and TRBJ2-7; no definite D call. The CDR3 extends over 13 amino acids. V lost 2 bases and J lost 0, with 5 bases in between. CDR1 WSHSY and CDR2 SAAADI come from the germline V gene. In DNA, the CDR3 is TGCGCCAGCAGTGAGCAGGTCTCCTACGAGCAGTACTTC. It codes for CASSEQVSYEQYF.

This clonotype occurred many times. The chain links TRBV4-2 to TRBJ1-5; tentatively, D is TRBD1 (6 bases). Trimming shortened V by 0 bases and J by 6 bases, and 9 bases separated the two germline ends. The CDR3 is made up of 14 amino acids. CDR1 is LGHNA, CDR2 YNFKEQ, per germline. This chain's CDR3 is CASSQDWGAQPQHF. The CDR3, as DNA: TGTGCCAGCAGCCAAGATTGGGGGGCTCAGCCCCAGCATTTT.